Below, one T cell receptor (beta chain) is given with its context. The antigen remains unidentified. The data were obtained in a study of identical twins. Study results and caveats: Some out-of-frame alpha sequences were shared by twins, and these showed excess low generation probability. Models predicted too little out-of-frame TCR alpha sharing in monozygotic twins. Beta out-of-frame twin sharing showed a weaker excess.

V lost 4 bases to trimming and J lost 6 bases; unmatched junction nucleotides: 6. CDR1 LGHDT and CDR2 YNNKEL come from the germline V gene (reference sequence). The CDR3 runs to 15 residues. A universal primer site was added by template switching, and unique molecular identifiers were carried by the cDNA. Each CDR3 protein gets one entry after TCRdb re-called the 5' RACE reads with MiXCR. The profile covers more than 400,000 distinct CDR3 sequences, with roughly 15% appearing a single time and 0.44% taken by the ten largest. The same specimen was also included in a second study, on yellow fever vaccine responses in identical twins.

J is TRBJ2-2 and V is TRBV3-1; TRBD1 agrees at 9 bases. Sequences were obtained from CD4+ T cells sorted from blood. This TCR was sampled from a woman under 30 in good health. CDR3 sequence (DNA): TGTGCCAGCAGCCCACACGGACAGGGGTCCGGGGAGCTGTTTTTT. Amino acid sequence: CASSPHGQGSGELFF.